Shown below are 17 T cell receptor beta chains from a single sample sequenced in a study of T-cell reconstitution after alpha-beta-depleted transplantation in children. Unique molecular identifiers were used to barcode this TCRbeta library. TCRdb reprocessed the PCR reads via MiXCR and lists one record per CDR3 protein. The table lists about 640,000 distinct CDR3 sequences, under 15% of them singletons, with about 2.2% in the top ten. Sequences were derived from PBMCs, mostly from graft donor cells, sampled 360 days after TCRalphabeta/CD19-depleted stem cell transplant. The source is a male patient between 5 and 17 years old who had a stem cell transplant for acute myeloid leukemia, so the T cells may come from the graft donor.

The V call is TRBV20-1, the J call TRBJ2-7; 11 positions agree with TRBD1. After removal of 6 bases from V and 4 bases from J, the junction contained 5 bases not matched to a gene. Germline CDR1 is DFQATT and CDR2 is SNEGSKA (reference sequence). The CDR3 runs to 13 residues. The DNA of the CDR3 is TGCAGTGCATGGACAGGGGGCGTGTACGAGCAGTACTTC. The encoded protein is CSAWTGGVYEQYF.

The V call is TRBV29-1, the J call TRBJ2-3; 12 bases line up with TRBD2. The CDR3 has 20 amino acids. Germline lookup yields CDR1 SQVTM and CDR2 ANQGSEA. J lost 3 bases, V lost 4 bases, and 20 bases had no gene match. The CDR3 DNA follows: TGCAGCGTTGGATTTAGGGCTAGCGGGAGGGCCGATAAGAAAACAGATACGCAGTATTTT. Its protein product is CSVGFRASGRADKKTDTQYF.

In its sample, this clonotype was seen many times. This sequence joins TRBV9 and TRBJ2-1; 11 positions match TRBD2. After removal of 5 bases from V and 2 bases from J, the junction contained 6 bases not matched to a gene. Germline V gene sequence: CDR1 SGDLS, CDR2 YYNGEE. The CDR3 consists of 16 residues. The CDR3 nucleotides are TGTGCCAGCAGTGAGGGACTAGCGGCCCCCTACAATGAGCAGTTCTTC. Its protein is CASSEGLAAPYNEQFF.

This clonotype was detected only a few times. This chain joins TRBV7-8 and TRBJ2-7; D is possibly TRBD1 or TRBD2 (5 bases each). Germline loops: CDR1 SGHVS, CDR2 FQNEAQ. This CDR3 spans 14 amino acids. Trimming shortened V by 2 bases and J by 4 bases, and 12 bases separated the two germline ends. CDR3 loop: CASSLPGPAYEQYF. The CDR3 nucleotides read TGTGCCAGCAGCTTACCGGGGCCTGCTTACGAGCAGTACTTC.

This clonotype was picked up a small number of times. At one boundary the junction diverges from the germline segment, which might be a read error. The chain is built from TRBV18 and TRBJ2-1; the D call may be TRBD1 or TRBD2 (6 bases each). The germline CDR1 and CDR2 sequences are KGHSH and LQKENI. The CDR3 totals 17 residues. In DNA form, the CDR3 reads TGTGCCAGCTTACCACCGAGTAGGAGGGGGTCCTACAATGAGCAGTTCTTC. This sequence encodes CASLPPSRRGSYNEQFF.

The chain uses TRBV6-1 and TRBJ2-1; D is ambiguous. Trimming stripped 2 bases from V and 0 bases from J, with 8 bases between. The CDR3 loop spans 15 amino acids. Germline-derived CDR1 and CDR2 are MNHNS and SASEGT. CDR3 sequence: CASSERHLSYNEQFF. In DNA, the CDR3 is TGTGCCAGCAGTGAACGGCACCTCTCCTACAATGAGCAGTTCTTC.

This clonotype has more than one count but fewer than ten. V and J are TRBV28 and TRBJ1-2, with 11 positions matching TRBD1. The CDR3 sequence is 15 residues long. V lost 2 bases to trimming and J lost 8 bases; unmatched junction nucleotides: 7. In germline, CDR1 is MDHEN, CDR2 SYDVKM. CDR3 bases: TGTGCCAGCAGTTTAAGTGGACAGGGGGCAGGGGGCTACACCTTC. It yields the protein CASSLSGQGAGGYTF.

This clonotype has a count of ten or more. The rearrangement joins TRBV29-1 to TRBJ1-1, with D possibly TRBD1 on 5 matching bases. Trimming removed 5 bases from V and 5 bases from J, with 15 bases in between. CDR3 length equals 13 residues. Germline assignment: CDR1 SQVTM and CDR2 ANQGSEA. The CDR3: CSVSDRFGTEAFF. The DNA of the CDR3 is TGCAGCGTTTCCGACAGATTCGGGACTGAAGCTTTCTTT.

V is TRBV27 and J is TRBJ1-4; TRBD1 agrees at 9 bases. Germline V gene sequence: CDR1 MNHEY, CDR2 SMNVEV (reference sequence). V shed 1 base, J shed 8 bases, and the junction held 2 bases outside the gene matches. This CDR3 region has 14 residues. CDR3 region: CASSLYGTGEKLFF. In DNA, the CDR3 is TGTGCCAGCAGTTTATATGGGACAGGGGAAAAACTGTTTTTT.

Only a few counts were recorded for this clonotype. The chain joins TRBV20-1 to TRBJ2-1; TRBD2 matches at 7 bases. CDR1 and CDR2 from the germline V gene are DFQATT and SNEGSKA (reference sequence). The CDR3 contains 15 residues. With V trimmed by 1 base and J by 6 bases, 9 bases remained unmatched. This CDR3 is CSARVGRAISNEQFF. In DNA, the CDR3 is TGCAGTGCTAGAGTGGGGAGGGCCATATCCAATGAGCAGTTCTTC.

V and J are TRBV29-1 and TRBJ1-1; no reliable D call. Between the trimmed V and J ends, which lost 1 base and 2 bases, there was a span of 2 bases. Germline V gene lookup returns CDR1 SQVTM and CDR2 ANQGSEA. The CDR3 is 11 residues long. CDR3: CSVEVNTEAFF. CDR3 DNA: TGCAGCGTTGAAGTCAACACTGAAGCTTTCTTT.

V and J are TRBV7-8 and TRBJ2-7, with 8 nucleotides matching TRBD2. This CDR3 region has 17 residues. V gave up 4 bases and J gave up 1 base; unmatched junction bases: 12. Germline V lookup: CDR1 SGHVS, CDR2 FQNEAQ. The CDR3 reads CASSSGLHGGRSYEQYF. The DNA of the CDR3 is TGTGCCAGCAGCTCCGGGCTTCATGGCGGGAGGTCCTACGAGCAGTACTTC.

Of note for this clonotype: At one end the junction does not follow the germline gene, possibly because of a read error. This rearrangement joins TRBV7-2 to TRBJ2-1, with 8 nucleotides matching TRBD2. Per the germline V gene, CDR1 is SGHTA and CDR2 is FQGNSA. The CDR3 totals 15 residues. In DNA form, the CDR3 reads TGTGCCAGCAGCCAGGACCAGCGGGGGTACAGTGAGCAGTTCTTC. Translation: CASSQDQRGYSEQFF.

The table lists this clonotype with many counts. CDR3 coding DNA: TGTGCCATCACGGGGCAGACCATCCTCATTAATACGCAGTATTTT. This translates into CAITGQTILINTQYF. J is TRBJ2-3 and V is TRBV10-3; D assignment may be TRBD1 or TRBD2 (5 bases each). Trimming took 7 bases from V and 7 from J, leaving 21 bases between them. In germline, CDR1 is ENHRY, CDR2 SYGVKD. The CDR3 sequence is 15 residues long.

The chain has TRBV28 and TRBJ2-1; a possible D gene is TRBD1 (6 bases). Trimming left V 5 bases short and J 1 base short, with 12 bases between. CDR1 and CDR2 from the germline V gene are MDHEN and SYDVKM. The CDR3 contains 15 residues. DNA for the CDR3: TGTGCCAGCAGTCTCATGGACAGATCCTACAATGAGCAGTTCTTC. As protein: CASSLMDRSYNEQFF.

This clonotype came up many times. The genes are TRBV5-1 and TRBJ2-2, with D possibly matching TRBD1 (6 bases). Germline CDR1 and CDR2: SGHRS and YFSETQ. The CDR3 spans 12 residues. Trimming pared 8 bases from V and 4 bases from J, leaving 9 bases between. DNA of the CDR3: TGCGCCAGTAAGACAGGCACCGGGGAGCTGTTTTTT. Residues: CASKTGTGELFF.

This sequence joins TRBV30 and TRBJ2-7, with D possibly being TRBD1 (5 bases). The ends were cut back, 2 bases at V and 13 bases at J, with 21 bases in the middle. Germline V gene sequence: CDR1 GTSNPN, CDR2 SVGIG (reference sequence). This CDR3 has 13 amino acids. CDR3 bases: TGTGCCTGGAGTCCAACAGGTTCCCTAGTTGGCTACTTC. As protein: CAWSPTGSLVGYF.